This passage covers 22 T cell receptor beta chains from one sample sequenced in a study of human T cells and chemical hapten exposure. Regarding time point: pre-sensitization, week 0. As for treatment: therapeutic diphenylcyclopropenone sensitization with weekly scalp DPC. TCRdb independently ran MiXCR on the RACE reads; one entry per CDR3 protein. Of about 120,000 distinct CDR3 sequences listed, approximately 15% are singletons. The sequences come from whole blood, collected in connection with sensitization to the hapten diphenylcyclopropenone (DPC). Receptors were obtained from a woman between 18 and 29 years old with alopecia areata. Some clones in this sample may be carry-over from other donors' samples.

The sample holds many counts of this clonotype. The V and J genes are TRBV4-3 and TRBJ2-3, with D maybe TRBD1 (6 bases). The V gene lost 0 bases and the J gene lost 3 bases, with 13 bases spanning the gap. The CDR3 has 16 amino acids. Germline V gene lookup returns CDR1 LGHNA and CDR2 YSLEER. Here the CDR3 reads CASSQDVATGTDTQYF. CDR3 sequence (DNA): TGCGCCAGCAGCCAAGATGTTGCTACAGGGACAGATACGCAGTATTTT.

The CDR3 loop reads CATSDEGTGDGYTF. The CDR3 DNA reads as TGTGCCACCAGTGATGAAGGGACAGGGGACGGCTACACCTTC. The rearrangement links TRBV24-1 to TRBJ1-2; 10 nucleotides line up with TRBD1. This CDR3 has 14 amino acids. The junction had 5 bases not matched to a gene; V was cut back by 3 bases and J by 8 bases. Germline CDR1 is KGHDR and CDR2 is SFDVKD.

The chain carries TRBV28 and TRBJ1-1; 7 nucleotides align to TRBD1. Trimming removed 5 bases from V and 4 bases from J; junction bases left unmatched: 10. This CDR3 has 15 amino acids. The germline CDR1 and CDR2 sequences are MDHEN and SYDVKM. The CDR3 is CASSPPLRQGTEAFF. The CDR3 coding sequence is TGTGCCAGCAGTCCCCCCCTTCGACAGGGCACTGAAGCTTTCTTT.

This clonotype has just a few counts. V gene TRBV12-3 or TRBV12-4 combines with J gene TRBJ2-3; a possible D gene is TRBD1 (5 bases). V lost 0 bases and J 0 bases, leaving 13 bases between the germline ends. CDR3 length equals 17 residues. The DNA of the CDR3 is TGTGCCAGCAGTTTAGCCCGTTTGGCAGGGAGCACAGATACGCAGTATTTT. It codes for CASSLARLAGSTDTQYF.

This clonotype was seen more than once but under ten times. The chain's CDR3 is CASSQNPGLAGGRMETQYF. The CDR3 nucleotides read TGTGCCAGCAGTCAGAACCCCGGACTAGCGGGGGGGCGCATGGAGACCCAGTACTTC. The genes are TRBV7-6 and TRBJ2-5, with TRBD2 matching over 15 bases. The CDR3 loop spans 19 amino acids. Germline V gives CDR1 SGHVS, CDR2 FNYEAQ. The V and J ends lost 6 bases and 5 bases, in that order; junction bases with no gene match: 16. Combining the CDR3 with reference TRBV7-6 and TRBJ2-5 gives the whole variable domain GAGVSQSPRYKVTKRGQDVALRCDPISGHVSLYWYRQALGQGPEFLTYFNYEAQQDKSGLPNDRFSAERPEGSISTLTIQRTEQRDSAMYRCASSQNPGLAGGRMETQYFGPGTRLLVL.

The V and J genes are TRBV12-3 or TRBV12-4 and TRBJ1-1; maybe TRBD1 (6 bases). The CDR3 has 16 residues. The V end was cut by 2 bases, the J end by 2 bases, with 15 bases between. CDR3 nucleotides: TGTGCCAGCAGTTTACGGGGGCCGCGGGGTAACACTGAAGCTTTCTTT. Protein product: CASSLRGPRGNTEAFF.

The chain couples TRBV18 to TRBJ2-5; D not certain. Trimming left V 0 bases short and J 4 bases short, with 6 bases between. Germline CDR1 and CDR2: KGHSH and LQKENI. The CDR3 contains 13 residues. CDR3 in amino acids: CASSPPPPETQYF. CDR3 sequence (DNA): TGTGCCAGCTCACCACCCCCACCAGAGACCCAGTACTTC.

The V and J genes are TRBV20-1 and TRBJ2-1; 8 nucleotides match TRBD2. Germline CDR1 and CDR2: DFQATT and SNEGSKA (reference sequence). CDR3 size: 16 residues. The junction had 6 bases not matched to a gene; V was cut back by 2 bases and J by 0 bases. CDR3 in DNA: TGCAGTGCTAGACCGACTAGCGCGGACTCCTACAATGAGCAGTTCTTC. Encoded protein: CSARPTSADSYNEQFF.

This clonotype has ten or more counts. The chain combines TRBV7-2 with TRBJ1-2; no clear D gene. The ends were cut back, 5 bases at V and 7 bases at J, with 14 bases in the middle. CDR1 is SGHTA, CDR2 FQGNSA, per germline. This CDR3 contains 13 residues. Here the CDR3 DNA reads TGTGCCAGCAGCATTTTTACGGGAGCTGGCTACACCTTC. This encodes CASSIFTGAGYTF.

Points on this clonotype: One end of the junction is discordant with germline, which a read error may explain. In DNA, the CDR3 is TGTGCCAGCAGAGGAGAGGCCAGGGTATTCTTC. Protein product: CASRGEARVFF. The chain links TRBV11-3 to TRBJ1-2, with D possibly TRBD1 on 5 matching bases. Germline V gives CDR1 SGHNT, CDR2 YENEEA. CDR3 size: 11 residues.

This clonotype has just a few counts. The rearrangement uses TRBV4-3 and TRBJ2-5; possibly TRBD2 for D (6 bases). The V and J ends lost 0 bases and 4 bases respectively, with 9 bases between them. CDR1 is LGHNA, CDR2 YSLEER, per germline. The CDR3 length is 14 residues. CDR3 bases: TGCGCCAGCAGCCAAGAGGAGGGCCGAGAGACCCAGTACTTC. It yields the protein CASSQEEGRETQYF.

The table lists this clonotype with many counts. V and J are TRBV7-6 and TRBJ2-2, with no clear D. V was trimmed by 4 bases and J by 6 bases, leaving 9 bases between them. The CDR3 is 13 residues long. Germline loops: CDR1 SGHVS, CDR2 FNYEAQ. CDR3 DNA sequence: TGTGCCAGCAGCTCCCTTGGCCCCGGGGAGCTGTTTTTT. Translated: CASSSLGPGELFF.

There are a few counts of this clonotype. The J gene is TRBJ2-7, the V gene TRBV20-1; 7 bases align to TRBD1. The CDR3 extends over 14 amino acids. Germline V CDR1 and CDR2: DFQATT, SNEGSKA (reference sequence). Losses at the gene ends were 6 bases for V and 2 bases for J; bases not matched to a gene: 10. CDR3: CSANRDSPPYEQYF. CDR3 nucleotide sequence: TGCAGTGCGAACCGGGACAGCCCGCCCTACGAGCAGTACTTC.

This clonotype showed up just a few times. The V call is TRBV5-1, the J call TRBJ2-2, with no clear D. Germline V gene data show CDR1 as SGHRS and CDR2 as YFSETQ. CDR3 size: 14 residues. V was clipped by 0 bases and J by 5 bases, with 8 bases between them. As DNA, the CDR3 is TGCGCCAGCAGCTTGGCAGCTCGGACCGGGGAGCTGTTTTTT. Translating it yields CASSLAARTGELFF. The entire variable domain, with the rest obtained from reference TRBV5-1 and TRBJ2-2, is as follows: KAGVTQTPRYLIKTRGQQVTLSCSPISGHRSVSWYQQTPGQGLQFLFEYFSETQRNKGNFPGRFSGRQFSNSRSEMNVSTLELGDSALYLCASSLAARTGELFFGEGSRLTVL.

The V call is TRBV2, the J call TRBJ1-4; unclear D gene. Trimming pared 6 bases from V and 7 bases from J, leaving 12 bases between. The CDR3 consists of 13 residues. The germline CDR1 and CDR2 sequences are SNHLY and FYNNEI. The CDR3 loop reads CASRRETGEKLFF. The CDR3 coding sequence is TGTGCCAGCAGGAGGGAAACGGGTGAAAAACTGTTTTTT. Full variable domain (rest looked up from reference TRBV2 and TRBJ1-4): EPEVTQTPSHQVTQMGQEVILRCVPISNHLYFYWYRQILGQKVEFLVSFYNNEISEKSEIFDDQFSVERPDGSNFTLKIRSTKLEDSAMYFCASRRETGEKLFFGSGTQLSVL.

At least ten counts were recorded for this clonotype. The rearrangement joins TRBV4-2 to TRBJ1-2; no clear D. Germline CDR1 reads LGHNA; CDR2 reads YNFKEQ. The V gene lost 0 bases and the J gene lost 6 bases, with 8 bases spanning the gap. The CDR3 covers 13 residues. The CDR3 bases are TGTGCCAGCAGCCAAGATGGAGGGAATGGCTACACCTTC. Protein: CASSQDGGNGYTF.

This clonotype has only a few counts. This chain uses TRBV30 with TRBJ2-3; no definite D call. V dropped 1 base and J dropped 2 bases, with 1 base sitting between them. Germline CDR1 GTSNPN, CDR2 SVGIG (reference sequence). The CDR3 loop spans 11 amino acids. The CDR3 region is CAWSATDTQYF. The CDR3 DNA is TGTGCCTGGAGTGCCACAGATACGCAGTATTTT. Supplemented by reference TRBV30 and TRBJ2-3, the full variable domain reads SQTIHQWPATLVQPVGSPLSLECTVEGTSNPNLYWYRQAAGRGLQLLFYSVGIGQISSEVPQNLSASRPQDRQFILSSKKLLLSDSGFYLCAWSATDTQYFGPGTRLTVL.

This clonotype has ten or more counts. The chain uses TRBV9 and TRBJ1-1, with D unresolved. The CDR3 covers 13 residues. V was cut by 3 bases and J by 2 bases, with 8 bases left in between. In germline, CDR1 is SGDLS, CDR2 YYNGEE. CDR3 loop: CASSAYLNTEAFF. The CDR3 DNA is TGTGCCAGCAGCGCTTATTTAAACACTGAAGCTTTCTTT.

This clonotype was observed a few times. The CDR3 region is CSAGTAYGYTF. The CDR3 bases are TGCAGCGCCGGGACAGCCTATGGCTACACCTTC. J is TRBJ1-2 and V is TRBV29-1, with 7 bases that match TRBD1. The trim removed 7 bases at V and 4 bases at J, leaving 3 bases unmatched. This CDR3 region has 11 residues. Per the germline V gene, CDR1 is SQVTM and CDR2 is ANQGSEA.

This clonotype was observed a handful of times. The chain links TRBV7-6 to TRBJ2-1; 12 positions match TRBD2. CDR3 length: 15 residues. Germline CDR1 and CDR2: SGHVS and FNYEAQ. V lost 5 bases and J lost 8; bases outside the gene matches: 7. The CDR3 DNA reads as TGTGCCAGCAGCGTCCTAGCGGGGGGGCTTGATGAGCAGTTCTTC. Its protein is CASSVLAGGLDEQFF.

V and J are TRBV20-1 and TRBJ1-2; D call uncertain. CDR1 is DFQATT and CDR2 is SNEGSKA in the germline V gene (reference sequence). Trimming removed 3 bases from V and 6 bases from J, with 14 bases in between. The CDR3 sequence is 13 residues long. The CDR3 loop is CSASVWQTDGYTF. The CDR3 coding sequence is TGCAGTGCTAGTGTCTGGCAGACGGATGGCTACACCTTC.

V is TRBV24-1 and J is TRBJ2-1; 9 bases are a match to TRBD1. The CDR3 spans 15 residues. V gave up 6 bases and J gave up 4 bases; unmatched junction bases: 6. Germline V lookup: CDR1 KGHDR, CDR2 SFDVKD. The CDR3 here is CATSTPTGGYNEQFF. In nucleotides, the CDR3 is TGTGCCACCAGTACGCCGACAGGGGGATACAATGAGCAGTTCTTC.